This T cell receptor beta chain derives from a study of T cells in Graves' hyperthyroidism and ophthalmopathy. The CDR3 sequence is 14 residues long. The V end was cut by 2 bases, the J end by 5 bases, with 13 bases between. Germline V gives CDR1 SGHDT, CDR2 YYEEEE. Researchers took RNA transcripts and amplified the TCR beta CDR3 regions from them. The TCR CDR3 first-round RT-PCR relied on the HTBI primer set. TCRdb ran MiXCR on the multiplex PCR reads and lists one entry per CDR3 protein. The sample has about 380,000 distinct CDR3 sequences, approximately 15% seen once; the top ten hold 9.5% to 12%. This clonotype showed up many times.

The sequencing input was blood. The receptor was derived from an older woman with Graves' hyperthyroidism. The chain recombines TRBV5-6 with TRBJ2-5; D gene ambiguous. CDR3 nucleotide sequence: TGTGCCAGCAGCTTCCGGCAGAGTTACGAGACCCAGTACTTC. This translates into CASSFRQSYETQYF.